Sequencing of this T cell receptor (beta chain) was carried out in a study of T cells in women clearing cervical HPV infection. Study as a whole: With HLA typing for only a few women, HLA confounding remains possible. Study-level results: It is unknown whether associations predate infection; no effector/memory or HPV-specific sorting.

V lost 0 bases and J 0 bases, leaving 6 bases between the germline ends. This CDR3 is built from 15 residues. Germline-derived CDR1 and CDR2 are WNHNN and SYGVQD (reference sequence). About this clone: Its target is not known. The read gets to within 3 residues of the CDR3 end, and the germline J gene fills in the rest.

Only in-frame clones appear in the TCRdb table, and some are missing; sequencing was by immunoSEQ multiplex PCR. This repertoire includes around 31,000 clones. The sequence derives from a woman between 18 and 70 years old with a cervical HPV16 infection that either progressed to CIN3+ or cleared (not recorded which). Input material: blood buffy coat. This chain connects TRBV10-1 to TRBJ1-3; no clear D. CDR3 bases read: TGCGCCAGCAGTGAGTCAGGCCTCTCTGGAAACACC. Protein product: CASSESGLSGNT. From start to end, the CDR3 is CASSESGLSGNTIYF.